This TCR beta chain was sequenced in a study of blood T cell repertoires in COVID-19. Enrolment of Seattle patients took place during active infection, and they were followed longitudinally. Clones were read by immunoSEQ multiplex PCR, and TCRdb kept only the in-frame ones, dropping some. Of around 460,000 clones listed, over 85% are singletons. CDR1 is MNHEY and CDR2 is SMNVEV in the germline V gene (reference sequence). Trimming shortened V by 2 bases and J by 7 bases, and 20 bases separated the two germline ends. This CDR3 spans 16 amino acids. This chain uses TRBV27 with TRBJ2-5; D may be TRBD2 (5 bases). The clonotype comes from a man aged 18 to 35 with COVID-19, enrolled during active disease. The sequenced sample consisted of peripheral blood. CDR3 sequence reads: CASSLKGSHRGGTQYF. CDR3 nucleotides: TGTGCCAGCAGTTTAAAGGGTAGCCACCGGGGTGGGACCCAGTACTTC.